Listed here is a single T cell receptor beta chain. These data originate in a study of T cell changes during pregnancy in multiple sclerosis. Unmatched junction bases numbered 14, after V lost 7 bases and J lost 8 bases. The germline V gene encodes CDR1 MGHRA and CDR2 YSYEKL. CDR3 length: 16 residues. The data were produced by immunoSEQ multiplex PCR, yet TCRdb's version contains in-frame clones alone and is incomplete. Here the sample spans about 22,000 clones, approximately 90% being singletons. The sequence derives from a female donor with multiple sclerosis, enrolled in a pregnancy study. The chain employs TRBV4-1 and TRBJ1-4; 9 nucleotides agree with TRBD1. The sequenced sample was CD4+ T cells from peripheral blood mononuclear cells, obtained in the third trimester of pregnancy. The CDR3 bases are TGCGCCAGCAACACCTACAGTCCGACAGGGGGAGAAAAACTGTTTTTT. It translates to CASNTYSPTGGEKLFF.